Listed below are T cell receptor beta chains from one sample, sequenced in a study of shared clonotypes between healthy human individuals. Sequenced by immunoSEQ multiplex PCR; TCRdb stores in-frame clones only, minus some. Seen here are millions of clones, 90% to 95% observed once, and the top ten hold around 0.15%. Source material: naive CD4+ T cells sorted from blood. The origin of the receptors is a man younger than 35 in good health. Both conserved end residues are part of each CDR3.

v_call	cdr3_length	j_call	cdr3_aa
TRBV2	13	TRBJ2-5	CACGGQGLETQYF
TRBV6-1	15	TRBJ2-7	CASSDLAGRGHEQYF
TRBV30	14	TRBJ1-3	CAWRITGSGNTIYF
TRBV2	14	TRBJ1-4	CASQEETGKEKLFF
TRBV5-6	18	TRBJ1-5	CASSLGQGGSYSNQPQHF
TRBV27	12	TRBJ2-7	CASSSDRYEQYF
TRBV5-1	16	TRBJ2-1	CASSSEGLAVYNEQFF
TRBV10-3	13	TRBJ1-1	CAIRWTGDTEAFF
TRBV10-2	15	TRBJ2-7	CASSERLRDNDEQYF
TRBV14	16	TRBJ2-3	CASSPPGTVSTDTQYF
TRBV7-2	13	TRBJ1-1	CASGVRGRTEAFF
TRBV18	17	TRBJ2-2	CASSPSWTGGIAGELFF
TRBV5-4	15	TRBJ1-2	CASSSLRGAPYGYTF
TRBV5-1	15	TRBJ2-5	CASSLTSGRSETQYF
TRBV2	16	TRBJ2-3	CASSFGLAGFTDTQYF
TRBV19	16	TRBJ1-5	CASSILGQNSNQPQHF
TRBV5-4	14	TRBJ2-3	CASSSGGSTDTQYF
TRBV5-1	16	TRBJ2-7	CASSPSTGVRTYEQYF
TRBV30	14	TRBJ1-5	CAWRGDSEDQPQHF
TRBV27	17	TRBJ2-1	CASSLSSAGGKYNEQFF
TRBV4-1	19	TRBJ2-3	CASSQGAAGDLYSTDTQYF
TRBV7-9	16	TRBJ1-6	CASSLGGQGGGSPLHF
TRBV18	15	TRBJ1-2	CASSLVTGDNYGYTF
TRBV5-1	16	TRBJ2-3	CASSGRQGASTDTQYF
TRBV19	15	TRBJ2-3	CASSISSGGAGTQYF
TRBV9	14	TRBJ2-2	CASSDSSATGELFF
TRBV5-6	17	TRBJ1-6	CASSLPGTGRMNSPLHF
TRBV6-6	16	TRBJ1-5	CASSYSETGGGQPQHF
TRBV28	12	TRBJ1-4	CASTAGNEKLFF
TRBV28	14	TRBJ1-4	CASSPNGQPWKLFF
TRBV18	14	TRBJ1-5	CASSQGISNQPQHF
TRBV28	16	TRBJ2-4	CASSEPRLVGKNIQYF
TRBV19	15	TRBJ2-4	CASNPGQGVKNIQYF
TRBV7-2	15	TRBJ2-7	CASSLMAGGRYEQYF
TRBV2	12	TRBJ2-5	CASRLDAETQYF
TRBV6-5	15	TRBJ1-1	CASSSFRDSNTEAFF
TRBV2	15	TRBJ2-1	CASTPGTSGYNEQFF
TRBV7-9	15	TRBJ2-1	CAIPGQGLALNEQFF
TRBV5-3	17	TRBJ1-3	CARIRMVGAFSGNTIYF
TRBV9	15	TRBJ1-5	CASSVGQGAGEPQHF
TRBV30	14	TRBJ1-6	CAWEPGQGNSPLHF
TRBV5-6	16	TRBJ2-1	CASSLGDRSPYNEQFF
TRBV12-2	13	TRBJ2-5	CASRKSDLGPPYF